Presented here are 15 T cell receptor beta chains from one specimen sequenced in a study of cytomegalovirus exposure and HLA in healthy donors. Researchers ran the PCR with 60 Vbeta and 13 Jbeta primers. Here immunoSEQ multiplex PCR was the method, and the copy in TCRdb shows in-frame clones only, minus some. The sample has roughly 78,000 clones; about 64% are singletons. The sequencing input was PBMCs. These receptors were collected from a man aged 30 to 39 in good health and CMV-seropositive.

A few counts support this clone. V usage is TRBV30 and J usage is TRBJ2-5, with TRBD2 matching over 9 bases. The CDR3 has 17 amino acids. With 2 bases clipped from V and 4 bases from J, the junction kept 14 bases outside the gene matches. Germline V CDR1 and CDR2: GTSNPN, SVGIG (reference sequence). CDR3 region: CAWSLRGGRGGRETQYF. In DNA, the CDR3 is TGTGCCTGGAGTCTCCGCGGAGGGCGGGGGGGCAGAGAGACCCAGTACTTC.

This clone appeared a few times. The V gene is TRBV2, the J gene TRBJ2-3; 8 bases match TRBD1. Per germline, CDR1 SNHLY and CDR2 FYNNEI. V was pared by 7 bases and J by 8 bases, with 14 bases of the junction left unmatched. The CDR3 is 15 residues long. The CDR3 is CASIRGQGALGTQYF. The DNA of the CDR3 is TGTGCCAGCATTAGGGGGCAGGGGGCCCTAGGTACGCAGTATTTT.

The CDR3 here is CASSLGASGSHEQFF. CDR3 nucleotide sequence: TGTGCCAGCAGTTTAGGAGCTAGCGGGAGCCATGAGCAGTTCTTC. This chain connects TRBV28 to TRBJ2-1; 10 positions match TRBD2. CDR3 length: 15 amino acids. V lost 2 bases, J lost 8 bases, and 6 bases stayed unmatched. The germline CDR1 and CDR2 sequences are MDHEN and SYDVKM.

This chain joins TRBV4-3 and TRBJ1-1; D remains unclear. Germline V CDR1 and CDR2: LGHNA, YSLEER. The CDR3 covers 14 residues. V was cut by 3 bases and J by 0 bases, with 8 bases left in between. The CDR3 spells CASSQTPVNTEAFF. CDR3 nucleotide sequence: TGCGCCAGCAGCCAGACACCAGTGAACACTGAAGCTTTCTTT.

The chain is built from TRBV11-3 and TRBJ2-3; weak D call: TRBD1 (6 bases). This CDR3 is 16 amino acids long. V was pared by 5 bases and J by 4 bases, with 19 bases between. Germline V gives CDR1 SGHNT, CDR2 YENEEA. CDR3 nucleotide sequence: TGTGCCAGCAGCGCAGGGGTCGGCAGGGGCCCAGATACGCAGTATTTT. It encodes CASSAGVGRGPDTQYF.

The chain is built from TRBV9 and TRBJ2-1; TRBD2 might be the D (5 bases). There are 11 residues in the CDR3. Deletions cut 2 bases from V and 15 bases from J, with 12 bases between. Germline CDR1 SGDLS, CDR2 YYNGEE. CDR3 bases: TGTGCCAGCAGCGTGCCCGGGAAGGTGTTCTTC. Protein sequence: CASSVPGKVFF.

This clone was recorded a few times. This chain connects TRBV5-8 to TRBJ2-7; possibly TRBD1 for D (5 bases). Germline CDR1 reads SGHTS; CDR2 reads YDEGEE. The CDR3 consists of 14 residues. V was pared by 1 base and J by 6 bases, with 14 bases between. The chain's CDR3 is CASSLWTRRGEQYF. DNA of the CDR3: TGTGCCAGCAGCTTGTGGACACGCCGAGGCGAGCAGTACTTC.

The rearrangement joins TRBV6-5 to TRBJ2-7, with TRBD2 identical over 8 bases. V dropped 5 bases and J dropped 6; count of bases not matched to a gene: 9. The CDR3 consists of 14 residues. Per germline, CDR1 MNHEY and CDR2 SVGAGI. DNA for the CDR3: TGTGCCAGCAGTGTTACTAGCGGAGGGGGCGAGCAGTACTTC. It specifies CASSVTSGGGEQYF.

The chain combines TRBV29-1 with TRBJ2-7; perhaps TRBD2 as D (5 bases). Germline assignment: CDR1 SQVTM and CDR2 ANQGSEA. The CDR3 sequence is 13 residues long. Trimming shortened V by 3 bases and J by 5 bases, and 14 bases separated the two germline ends. CDR3 in amino acids: CSVDQTGSDEQYF. The DNA of the CDR3 is TGCAGCGTTGACCAGACGGGGTCCGACGAGCAGTACTTC.

The genes are TRBV2 and TRBJ1-2; D remains ambiguous. V lost 6 bases to trimming and J lost 4 bases, with 12 bases between them. The CDR3 runs 13 residues. Germline V gives CDR1 SNHLY, CDR2 FYNNEI. The CDR3 region is CASSAVLGYGYTF. CDR3 bases: TGTGCCAGCAGCGCCGTCCTAGGCTATGGCTACACCTTC.

Only a few counts were recorded for this clone. This chain's CDR3 is CATSRAVLAVAKNIQYF. In nucleotides, the CDR3 is TGTGCCACCAGCAGAGCGGTTCTAGCGGTAGCCAAAAACATTCAGTACTTC. V is TRBV15 and J is TRBJ2-4, with 7 bases matching TRBD2. Per germline, CDR1 LNHNV and CDR2 YYDKDF (reference sequence). The junction had 6 bases not matched to a gene; V was cut back by 1 base and J by 0 bases. CDR3 length: 17 residues.

The chain couples TRBV7-9 to TRBJ2-1; D possibly corresponds to TRBD2 (6 bases). Germline assignment: CDR1 SEHNR and CDR2 FQNEAQ (reference sequence). The CDR3 extends over 14 amino acids. V lost 6 bases to trimming and J lost 3 bases, with 12 bases between them. The CDR3 protein is CASSGGILYNEQFF. The CDR3 DNA reads as TGTGCCAGCAGTGGGGGGATCCTCTACAATGAGCAGTTCTTC.

CDR3 sequence: CASTQLEGGTYTF. CDR3 in DNA: TGTGCCAGCACCCAACTGGAGGGTGGGACCTACACCTTC. The chain is built from TRBV11-1 and TRBJ1-2; perhaps TRBD1 as D (5 bases). V lost 7 bases to trimming and J lost 10 bases, with 19 bases between them. This CDR3 contains 13 residues. The V gene's germline CDR1 is SGHAT and CDR2 FQDESV (reference sequence).

This chain uses TRBV29-1 with TRBJ1-2; no firm D call. This CDR3 region has 10 residues. The V end was cut by 3 bases, the J end by 14 bases, with 13 bases between. CDR1 is SQVTM, CDR2 ANQGSEA, per germline. CDR3 residues: CSVDSVTVTF. The CDR3 nucleotides are TGCAGCGTTGATTCGGTCACGGTGACCTTC.

The CDR3 bases are TGCGCCAGCAACCGGAGGGCTTTCTTT. Protein product: CASNRRAFF. The gene calls are TRBV23-1 and TRBJ1-1, with unresolved D. TRBV23-1 belongs to the ORF category, with a function that is uncertain. V gave up 7 bases and J gave up 11 bases, with 8 bases separating them. The CDR3 has 9 amino acids.